The sample holds many counts of the clone carrying this TCR beta chain. V gave up 5 bases and J gave up 4 bases, with 9 bases separating them. Germline V CDR1 and CDR2: ENHRY, SYGVKD. The length of the CDR3 is 12 residues. Investigators reverse transcribed all isolated RNA, so they sequenced expressed TCRB transcripts. Only in-frame clones appear in the TCRdb table, and some are missing; sequencing was by immunoSEQ multiplex PCR. The sample shows 250,000 to 300,000 clones, about 8% of them seen only once. The sample originates from a study of beta chain features in type 1 diabetes. This clonotype originated in a woman aged 18-29 years in good health. Sequencing was done on a sample of central memory CD4+ T cells from blood. This rearrangement joins TRBV10-3 to TRBJ2-7, with D unresolved. The CDR3 region has the DNA TGTGCCATCAGTATCCCAGTATACGAGCAGTACGTC. Translated, it gives CAISIPVYEQYV.